This T cell receptor (beta chain) was sequenced for a study of somatic mutations in cytotoxic T cells in rheumatoid arthritis (dated by TCRdb to 2015 to 2018). Broadly, across the study: Patient peripheral blood (30 ml EDTA) was drawn right after diagnosis and before any treatment started. While receiving immunosuppressive therapy such as methotrexate, hydroxychloroquine and sulfasalazine, patients provided follow-up samples after diagnosis. A FACSAria II or Sony SH800 was used to flow-sort some V beta antibody-stained T-cell populations at nearly 100% purity, and TCRB sequencing was also done on sorted V beta1+ cells. The study asked whether expanded CD8+ T-cell clones in newly diagnosed, untreated rheumatoid arthritis carry somatic mutations, and used TCRB deep sequencing to characterize clonality. TCRB deep sequencing was performed for approximately 61 rheumatoid arthritis patients and 20 or so healthy controls. Median age was essentially the same in the patient group and the control group.

Details on this clone: Its antigen is unknown. No much larger clone is present one base from it, and per-base qualities are unavailable.

The germline V gene sets CDR1 to MGHRA and CDR2 to YSYEKL. From cysteine to phenylalanine, the CDR3 is 16 amino acids long. This entry keeps only the CDR3 DNA: 48 bases, framed from base 1. V loses 3 bases of germline sequence and J loses 3 bases, and the interval between the two ends is 18 bases. Overall results and qualifications from the work: The largest CD8+ clone made up more than 20% of CD8+ cells in about an eighth of the 65 patients, and blood and synovial fluid shared several identical CD8+ TCRB sequences. An increase of CD8+ clonality with age was seen in patients (Spearman r ~ 0.51) but not in healthy controls. The finding that TRBV07 was slightly underrepresented in patients was left unadjusted for multiple comparisons. It was unknown which antigens the expanded CD8+ clones targeted, and their absence from virus-specific databases did not exclude viral specificity. There was no significant difference in CD8+ T-cell clonality between rheumatoid arthritis patients and age-matched healthy controls.

Positive magnetic bead selection on an AutoMACS was used to isolate CD4+ and CD8+ cells, with flow cytometry used to check purity. A TCR V beta antibody panel was used in flow cytometry to screen first for clonal expansions, which were then characterized by TCRB deep sequencing of sorted CD8+ fractions. Peripheral blood mononuclear cells were isolated by Ficoll-Paque PLUS density gradient separation. DNA from CD4-enriched, CD8-enriched or PBMC samples was extracted using Nucleospin Tissue or Tissue XS kits and then quantified on a Qubit 2.0 fluorometer. Sequencing of TCRB CDR3 was done on genomic DNA with the immunoSEQ assay. The study's processing was this. When patient CD8+ clones exceeding 1% were checked against published virus-specific TCRB sequences, only a few matched. Nothing other than productive TCRB rearrangements was included in the analyses. A clone was defined by a unique TCRB CDR3 sequence, and clonality was computed as a productive clonality index based on Shannon entropy. The template counts of each clone relative to the total templates per sample were used to calculate repertoire overlap between two samples. Flow cytometry-measured V-gene usage correlated with V-gene usage from TCRB sequencing, with a Spearman r of less than 0.65. What TCRdb holds here is the immuneACCESS table cut down to in-frame rearrangements. Part of the clones is not present; checked against another copy, under half of the missing clones reflect an unresolved V gene, and the others are unexplained. The DNA gave D and trimming, while V, J and clone size come from that table. This sample gives fewer than 2,500 clones in total; less than 75% of them show up just once. The leading ten clones occupy nearly 60% of the sample.

Sequenced material: CD8+ T cells sorted from blood, taken at a follow-up visit. The sequence links TRBV4-1 to TRBJ2-7; TRBD1 is a possible D gene, resting on 6 matching bases. This TCR was sampled from a man aged 65 to 79 with rheumatoid arthritis. The CDR3 has the sequence CASSHFTGPAGYEQYF. Read as DNA, the sequence is TGCGCCAGCAGCCACTTCACAGGGCCGGCTGGCTACGAGCAGTACTTC.